What follows are 7 T cell receptor beta chains derived from one specimen sequenced in a study of cytotoxic CD8 clonotypes in ibrutinib-treated CLL. TCRdb keeps only in-frame clones here, not all; method: immunoSEQ multiplex PCR. The sample lists about 300,000 clones; approximately 79% were seen once. This sample comprised PBMCs, obtained at disease progression, from a patient treated with ibrutinib. The receptors were gathered from a human donor with chronic lymphocytic leukemia.

The genes are TRBV28 and TRBJ2-7; D is tentatively TRBD1 or TRBD2 (7 bases each). V lost 7 bases, J lost 7 bases, and 20 bases lay in between. This CDR3 contains 14 residues. CDR1 and CDR2 from the germline V gene are MDHEN and SYDVKM. The CDR3 here is CASNLLGRGQEQYF. For the CDR3, the DNA is TGTGCCAGCAACCTACTGGGGAGGGGGCAAGAGCAGTACTTC.

The chain carries TRBV2 and TRBJ2-5, with D possibly TRBD1 on 6 matching bases. Germline V lookup: CDR1 SNHLY, CDR2 FYNNEI. The CDR3 runs 16 residues. Trimming pared 6 bases from V and 2 bases from J, leaving 19 bases between. CDR3 region: CASRARGRQVQETQYF. CDR3 bases: TGTGCCAGCAGGGCACGGGGCCGACAGGTTCAAGAGACCCAGTACTTC. Based on the CDR3 plus reference TRBV2 and TRBJ2-5, the full variable domain is EPEVTQTPSHQVTQMGQEVILRCVPISNHLYFYWYRQILGQKVEFLVSFYNNEISEKSEIFDDQFSVERPDGSNFTLKIRSTKLEDSAMYFCASRARGRQVQETQYFGPGTRLLVL.

The V gene is TRBV4-1, the J gene TRBJ2-1, with D maybe TRBD1 (5 bases). Per the germline V gene, CDR1 is MGHRA and CDR2 is YSYEKL. The CDR3 totals 16 residues. V lost 4 bases to trimming and J lost 7 bases, with 20 bases between them. The chain's CDR3 is CASSRGSGRRVNEQFF. CDR3 sequence (DNA): TGCGCCAGCAGCCGCGGCTCAGGGCGTCGTGTTAATGAGCAGTTCTTC.

The rearrangement joins TRBV28 to TRBJ2-3, with D unresolved. Germline values: CDR1 MDHEN, CDR2 SYDVKM. V was clipped by 6 bases and J by 9 bases, with 10 bases between them. The CDR3 spans 11 residues. The CDR3 here is CASRDMVTQYF. CDR3 DNA sequence: TGTGCCAGCAGGGATATGGTCACGCAGTATTTT.

V usage is TRBV28 and J usage is TRBJ2-1, with 11 positions matching TRBD2. The J segment lost 9 bases and the V segment lost 3 bases, leaving 16 bases of the junction unmatched. Germline V gene data show CDR1 as MDHEN and CDR2 as SYDVKM. CDR3 length equals 18 residues. CDR3 amino acids: CASSLPALLAGEVAEQFF. Written as DNA, the CDR3 is TGTGCCAGCAGTTTGCCCGCCCTACTAGCGGGAGAGGTCGCTGAGCAGTTCTTC. Looking up the rest from reference TRBV28 and TRBJ2-1 gives the full variable domain: DVKVTQSSRYLVKRTGEKVFLECVQDMDHENMFWYRQDPGLGLRLIYFSYDVKMKEKGDIPEGYSVSREKKERFSLILESASTNQTSMYLCASSLPALLAGEVAEQFFGPGTRLTVL.

The genes are TRBV5-1 and TRBJ2-3; possible D gene TRBD1, 5 bases. CDR1 and CDR2 from the germline V gene are SGHRS and YFSETQ. V shed 4 bases and J shed 2 bases, with 11 bases lying between them. The CDR3 spans 14 residues. CDR3 in amino acids: CASSLGHNTDTQYF. DNA of the CDR3: TGCGCCAGCAGCCTCGGACACAACACAGATACGCAGTATTTT.

The chain recombines TRBV5-1 with TRBJ2-1; 10 bases are shared with TRBD2. Trimming removed 1 base from V and 7 bases from J; junction bases left unmatched: 2. CDR1 and CDR2 (germline): SGHRS, YFSETQ. The CDR3 runs 14 residues. The CDR3 spells CASSLTSGANEQFF. CDR3 nucleotide sequence: TGCGCCAGCAGCTTGACTAGCGGGGCTAATGAGCAGTTCTTC.